The source of this TCR beta chain is a study of CD8 T cells in Susac syndrome. The CDR3 length is 16 residues. Germline values: CDR1 SEHNR, CDR2 FQNEAQ (reference sequence). V lost 5 bases to trimming and J lost 1 base; unmatched junction nucleotides: 9. RNA, at about 0.45 to 1 ug, was reverse transcribed with random hexamers. Multiplex PCR with immunoSEQ amplified the TCR beta CDR3 across 54 Vbeta and 13 Jbeta. TCRdb ran MiXCR on the immunoSEQ multiplex PCR reads and lists one entry per CDR3 protein. Found here are some 18,000 distinct CDR3 sequences, roughly 95% of them singletons; the top ten hold around 0.25%. This clonotype was picked up one time.

The chain employs TRBV7-9 and TRBJ2-5; 8 positions agree with TRBD2. The TCR originated in a human donor in good health. Specimen: CD8+ T cells from PBMCs. The CDR3 DNA reads TGTGCCAGCAGCGCCCAATCGGGGGGGGCCCAAGAGACCCAGTACTTC. Its protein is CASSAQSGGAQETQYF.